The subject of this entry is one T cell receptor delta chain. TCRdb assigns this DNA the protein of a much larger clone, which departs from its translation at residue 12; this likely reflects a read error, and the protein shown comes from translating the DNA. The CDR3 totals 15 residues. Germline-derived CDR1 and CDR2 are GEAIGNYY and EKD. This entry belongs to a study of gamma-delta chains in newborns, infants, children. Study summary: Microbial exposure reportedly drives polyclonal innate γδ T cell expansion after birth.

TCRdb re-called the reads via CATT. The sample shows approximately 6,000 delta-chain clones, 0.4% to 0.45% of them seen only once. Specimen: blood. The sequence came from a child who was a newborn, infant or young child, either healthy, febrile or measles-vaccinated (not recorded which). This sequence joins TRDV2 and TRDJ2, with 8 bases that match TRDD3. CDR3 residues: CACDTGGSLTARLFF. The CDR3 nucleotides are TGTGCCTGTGACACTGGGGGATCTTTGACAGCACGACTCTTCTTT.